This TCR beta chain appears in the sequencing data of a study of PD-1 blockade in classical Hodgkin lymphoma. On the study more broadly: Patients got intravenous nivolumab 3 mg/kg every 2 weeks.

In the case of this clone: Its antigen is unknown.

The study, taken as a whole, reports: Complete responders matched newly diagnosed patients in baseline diversity. In newly diagnosed patients, baseline TCR diversity was reportedly below that of healthy donors.

Time point here: cycle 4 day 1 (C4D1), after five to seven weeks of nivolumab. Each patient relapsed following autologous stem cell transplantation, and prior brentuximab vedotin exposure differed. Measured with immunoSEQ multiplex PCR; TCRdb has only the in-frame clones, and not every one. Altogether under 130,000 clones are present, about 92% being singletons, with the ten largest covering 15% to 20%. Between the trimmed V and J ends, which lost 2 bases and 3 bases, there was a span of 10 bases. Germline CDR1 reads ENHRY; CDR2 reads SYGVKD. The CDR3 contains 14 residues. The receptor comes from a human donor with classical Hodgkin lymphoma. Sequenced material: peripheral blood mononuclear cells (PBMCs), taken before the fourth cycle of nivolumab. This chain connects TRBV10-3 to TRBJ1-1; D possibly corresponds to TRBD1 (5 bases). CDR3 nucleotides: TGTGCCATCAGTGAGATGGGGGTCGACACTGAAGCTTTCTTT. As protein: CAISEMGVDTEAFF.